The present TCR beta chain was sequenced within a study of human T cells and chemical hapten exposure. Study-level information: Minor pooled library volume differences mainly drove per-sample TCR yield variation.

This CDR3 region has 16 residues. From germline, CDR1 is LGHDT and CDR2 YNNKEL (reference sequence). J was trimmed by 4 bases and V by 4 bases; bases with no gene match: 10. Individual cDNA molecules received unique molecular identifiers in the library. Per the original methods: Per-sample TCR counts ranged from roughly 23,224 to 750,000, median approximately 98,000. TCRdb used MiXCR to reprocess the reads, holding one entry per CDR3 protein. None of the V and J calls come from the authors' own analysis; TCRdb made them. The data contain around 120,000 distinct CDR3 sequences, less than 10% of them singletons. Study-wide findings and caveats: With regard to DPC sensitization, TCRs above 1 in 1000 frequency did not change.

This clonotype was observed many times. The antigen is not known. Blood, whole and unfractionated, served as the source for total RNA extraction. The sequenced sample was whole blood. The V and J genes are TRBV3-1 and TRBJ1-2, with TRBD1 matching over 9 bases. This clonotype was obtained from a human donor in good health. Some clones in this sample may be carry-over from other donors' samples. The CDR3 coding sequence is TGTGCCAGCAGCCCGACAACGGGACAGGGATTCTATGGCTACACCTTC. It is translated as CASSPTTGQGFYGYTF. Based on the CDR3 plus reference TRBV3-1 and TRBJ1-2, the full variable domain is DTAVSQTPKYLVTQMGNDKSIKCEQNLGHDTMYWYKQDSKKFLKIMFSYNNKELIINETVPNRFSPKSPDKAHLNLHINSLELGDSAVYFCASSPTTGQGFYGYTFGSGTRLTVV.